The rows below give T cell receptor beta chains drawn from one sample of a study of Ad26.COV2.S vaccination and SARS-CoV-2 variants. Clones were sequenced by immunoSEQ multiplex PCR, and TCRdb holds only the in-frame ones, with some missing. The sample carries 400,000 to 450,000 clones, around nine tenths recorded once. The source was peripheral blood, collected in a trial of Ad26.COV2.S vaccine versus placebo. The source of these receptors is a person aged 18-65 years who received the Ad26.COV2.S COVID-19 vaccine or a placebo. CDR3s include the opening cysteine and the closing phenylalanine or tryptophan. The D gene is left open where the match is weak. Expanded clones get a size class; other rows say once, few or many, or leave the size out.

d_call,v_call,clone_size,j_call,cdr3_aa,cdr3_nt
TRBD2,TRBV11-2,-,TRBJ2-1,CASSLLPSGRSYNEQFF,TGTGCCAGCAGCTTATTACCTAGCGGGAGGTCCTACAATGAGCAGTTCTTC
TRBD1,TRBV5-1,-,TRBJ2-3,CASSPGGTGGGVDTQYF,TGCGCCAGCAGCCCGGGAGGGACAGGGGGCGGTGTAGATACGCAGTATTTT
-,TRBV4-1,-,TRBJ1-5,CASSQDSDSLNQPQHF,TGCGCCAGCAGCCAAGATTCGGATTCTCTGAATCAGCCCCAGCATTTT
TRBD1,TRBV11-2,-,TRBJ2-3,CASSLVQGQDTQYF,TGTGCCAGCAGCTTAGTACAGGGGCAAGATACGCAGTATTTT
-,TRBV6-5,-,TRBJ1-4,CASKQGDATNEKLFF,TGTGCCAGCAAACAGGGAGATGCAACTAATGAAAAACTGTTTTTT
-,TRBV5-1,-,TRBJ1-3,CASSPLGLSGNTIYF,TGCGCCAGCAGCCCACTGGGTCTCTCTGGAAACACCATATATTTT
-,TRBV27,-,TRBJ2-7,CASIPRGGSSYEQYF,TGTGCCAGCATCCCACGCGGGGGCAGCTCCTACGAGCAGTACTTC
-,TRBV3-1/TRBV3-2,-,TRBJ2-3,CASSRAVDTQYF,TGTGCCAGCAGTCGCGCCGTTGATACGCAGTATTTT
TRBD1,TRBV2,-,TRBJ2-7,CASTWTGSSYEQYF,TGTGCCAGTACATGGACAGGAAGCTCCTACGAGCAGTACTTC
-,TRBV19,-,TRBJ2-2,CASRDPTGELFF,TGTGCCTCTCGGGATCCCACCGGGGAGCTGTTTTTT
-,TRBV4-3,-,TRBJ2-5,CASSQEWTPGETQYF,TGCGCCAGCAGCCAAGAGTGGACTCCGGGGGAGACCCAGTACTTC
-,TRBV29-1,-,TRBJ2-3,CSVVGGATDTQYF,TGCAGCGTTGTCGGGGGCGCAACAGATACGCAGTATTTT
TRBD1,TRBV3-1/TRBV3-2,-,TRBJ1-2,CASSSGQPNYGYTF,TGTGCCAGCAGCTCGGGACAGCCTAACTATGGCTACACCTTC
-,TRBV28,-,TRBJ1-5,CASSSRKVNPREPQHF,TGTGCCAGCAGTTCAAGGAAGGTTAACCCCAGGGAGCCCCAGCATTTT
-,TRBV7-2,once,TRBJ2-1,CASSFLGNEQFF,TGTGCCAGCAGCTTCTTAGGCAATGAGCAGTTCTTC
-,TRBV30,-,TRBJ2-7,CAWSSQGEYEQYF,TGTGCCTGGAGTTCCCAGGGTGAATACGAGCAGTACTTC
TRBD2,TRBV6-5,-,TRBJ2-7,CASGWEGPYEQYF,TGTGCCAGCGGGTGGGAGGGTCCCTACGAGCAGTACTTC
-,TRBV19,few,TRBJ2-7,CASTRTHQGIYEQYF,TGTGCCAGTACTAGGACACACCAAGGAATCTACGAGCAGTACTTC
TRBD1,TRBV4-3,once,TRBJ1-2,CASSQGGQGGGYTF,TGCGCCAGCAGCCAAGGGGGACAGGGAGGCGGCTACACCTTC
-,TRBV5-1,-,TRBJ1-6,CASSLAVEKNSPLHF,TGCGCCAGCAGCTTGGCCGTGGAAAAGAATTCACCCCTCCACTTT
TRBD2,TRBV7-2,-,TRBJ2-1,CASSTSGRGNEQFF,TGTGCCAGCAGCACGAGCGGGAGAGGCAATGAGCAGTTCTTC
-,TRBV11-2,-,TRBJ2-7,CASSRYRDSSYEQYF,TGTGCCAGCAGCCGCTACCGGGACTCCTCCTACGAGCAGTACTTC
-,TRBV5-1,-,TRBJ1-1,CASSGGTGGTEAFF,TGCGCCAGCAGCGGCGGGACCGGGGGCACTGAAGCTTTCTTT
TRBD1,TRBV18,-,TRBJ2-7,CASSPGQGTSYEQYF,TGTGCCAGCTCACCTGGACAGGGGACGTCCTACGAGCAGTACTTC
TRBD2,TRBV27,-,TRBJ2-7,CASSLAGGISEQYF,TGTGCCAGCAGTTTAGCGGGAGGGATCAGCGAGCAGTACTTC
-,TRBV3-1/TRBV3-2,once,TRBJ2-1,CASSRERRGGNEQFF,TGTGCCAGCAGCCGGGAAAGAAGGGGAGGCAATGAGCAGTTCTTC
TRBD1,TRBV7-2,once,TRBJ1-1,CASSPGTGGSTEAFF,TGTGCCAGCAGCCCAGGGACAGGGGGATCCACTGAAGCTTTCTTT
-,TRBV7-9,-,TRBJ1-1,CASSLWGGDTEAFF,TGTGCCAGCAGCTTATGGGGGGGTGACACTGAAGCTTTCTTT
-,TRBV10-3,-,TRBJ2-3,CAISESRAGTDTQYF,TGTGCCATCAGTGAGTCTAGGGCGGGAACAGATACGCAGTATTTT
-,TRBV3-1/TRBV3-2,-,TRBJ2-7,CASSRADGYEQYF,TGTGCCAGCAGCCGGGCCGACGGCTACGAGCAGTACTTC
-,TRBV4-2,-,TRBJ1-4,CASSQPGEDEKLFF,TGTGCCAGCAGCCAACCCGGGGAAGATGAAAAACTGTTTTTT
-,TRBV4-3,-,TRBJ2-1,CASSQDWDPTRSPYNEQFF,TGCGCCAGCAGCCAAGATTGGGACCCCACCCGGTCCCCCTACAATGAGCAGTTCTTC
-,TRBV6-5,once,TRBJ1-1,CASTRGHKMNTEAFF,TGTGCCAGCACTCGCGGGCACAAAATGAACACTGAAGCTTTCTTT
-,TRBV9,few,TRBJ1-1,CASSVGSRNTEAFF,TGTGCCAGCAGCGTAGGATCCAGGAACACTGAAGCTTTCTTT
-,TRBV2,-,TRBJ2-7,CASSGQSGEQYF,TGTGCCAGCAGCGGACAGTCAGGCGAGCAGTACTTC
-,TRBV6-5,once,TRBJ1-6,CASSYKGYNSPLHF,TGTGCCAGCAGTTACAAGGGGTATAATTCACCCCTCCACTTT
-,TRBV27,-,TRBJ2-5,CASRPDRGKTQYF,TGTGCCAGCAGGCCGGACAGAGGAAAGACCCAGTACTTC
-,TRBV7-2,-,TRBJ2-7,CASSLSVGGVDFEQYF,TGTGCCAGCAGCTTATCAGTCGGAGGGGTGGATTTCGAGCAGTACTTC
-,TRBV2,-,TRBJ1-1,CASTFLPQGLDSNTEAFF,TGTGCCAGCACCTTCTTACCACAGGGCTTAGACAGTAACACTGAAGCTTTCTTT
TRBD1,TRBV4-2,-,TRBJ1-5,CASSQTGANSNQPQHF,TGTGCCAGCAGCCAGACAGGGGCTAATAGCAATCAGCCCCAGCATTTT
-,TRBV6-6,-,TRBJ1-2,CASKPGTGSNYGYTF,TGTGCCAGTAAACCCGGGACGGGAAGTAACTATGGCTACACCTTC
TRBD2,TRBV6-5,few,TRBJ2-7,CASSGTSVYEQYF,TGTGCCAGTTCCGGGACTAGCGTTTACGAGCAGTACTTC
-,TRBV19,-,TRBJ2-1,CASSSSSSGNEQFF,TGTGCCAGTAGTTCCTCTAGCTCGGGTAATGAGCAGTTCTTC
-,TRBV10-3,-,TRBJ2-5,CAISESGGGRQETQYF,TGTGCCATCAGTGAGTCGGGGGGAGGACGACAAGAGACCCAGTACTTC
-,TRBV7-9,few,TRBJ1-6,CASSLAAGMTPLHF,TGTGCCAGCAGCTTAGCCGCAGGGATGACACCCCTCCACTTT
TRBD1,TRBV7-9,-,TRBJ2-6,CASSIGQGRSGANVLTF,TGTGCCAGCAGCATAGGACAGGGGCGAAGTGGGGCCAACGTCCTGACTTTC
TRBD1,TRBV25-1,-,TRBJ2-1,CASSDGTGGRWQFF,TGTGCCAGCAGTGATGGGACAGGGGGCAGGTGGCAGTTCTTC